This T cell receptor (beta chain) was obtained from a study of blood T cell repertoires in COVID-19. Germline loops: CDR1 LGHNA, CDR2 YNFKEQ. The ends were cut back, 4 bases at V and 6 bases at J, with 12 bases in the middle. CDR3 length: 14 residues. TCRdb's table, derived via immunoSEQ multiplex PCR, lists solely in-frame clones and lacks some. The table includes 200,000 to 250,000 clones, about 87% detected once. Material for sequencing was PBMCs or T cells enriched from blood (not recorded which). The receptor was isolated from a young woman who had recovered from COVID-19. The gene calls are TRBV4-2 and TRBJ2-2; the D gene is possibly TRBD2 (6 bases). The CDR3 is CASSPIIAAGELFF. In DNA, the CDR3 is TGTGCCAGCAGCCCAATTATAGCGGCCGGGGAGCTGTTTTTT.